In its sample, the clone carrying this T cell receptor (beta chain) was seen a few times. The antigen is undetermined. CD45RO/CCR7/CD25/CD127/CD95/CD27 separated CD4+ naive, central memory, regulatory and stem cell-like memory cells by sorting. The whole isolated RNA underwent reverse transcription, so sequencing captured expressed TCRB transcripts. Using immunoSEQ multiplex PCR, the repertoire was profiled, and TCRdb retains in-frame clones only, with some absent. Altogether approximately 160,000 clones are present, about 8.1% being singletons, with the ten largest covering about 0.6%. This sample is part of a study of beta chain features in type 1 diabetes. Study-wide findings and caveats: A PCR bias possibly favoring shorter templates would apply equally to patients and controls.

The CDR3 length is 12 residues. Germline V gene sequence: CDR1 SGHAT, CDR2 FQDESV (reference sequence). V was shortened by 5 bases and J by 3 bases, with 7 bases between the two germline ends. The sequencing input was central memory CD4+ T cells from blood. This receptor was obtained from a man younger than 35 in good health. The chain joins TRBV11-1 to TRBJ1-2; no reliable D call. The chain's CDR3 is CASSQVDYGYTF. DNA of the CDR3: TGTGCCAGCAGCCAGGTGGACTATGGCTACACCTTC. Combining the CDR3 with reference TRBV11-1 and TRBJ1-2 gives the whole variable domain EAEVAQSPRYKITEKSQAVAFWCDPISGHATLYWYRQILGQGPELLVQFQDESVVDDSQLPKDRFSAERLKGVDSTLKIQPAELGDSAMYLCASSQVDYGYTFGSGTRLTVV.